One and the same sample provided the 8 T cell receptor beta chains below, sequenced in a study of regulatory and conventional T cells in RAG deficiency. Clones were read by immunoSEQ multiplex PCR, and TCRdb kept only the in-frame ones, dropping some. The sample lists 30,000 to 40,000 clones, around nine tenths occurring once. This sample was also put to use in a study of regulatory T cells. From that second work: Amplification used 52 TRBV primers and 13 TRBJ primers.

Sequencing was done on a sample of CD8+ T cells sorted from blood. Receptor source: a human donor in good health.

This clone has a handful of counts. The CDR3 coding sequence is TGTGCCAGCAGCTTTTTACAGGATGCCACCGGGGAGCTGTTTTTT. This encodes CASSFLQDATGELFF. The rearrangement joins TRBV7-2 to TRBJ2-2; possible D gene TRBD1, 5 bases. The CDR3 runs 15 residues. Germline V gives CDR1 SGHTA, CDR2 FQGNSA. The V end was cut by 3 bases, the J end by 4 bases, with 12 bases between.

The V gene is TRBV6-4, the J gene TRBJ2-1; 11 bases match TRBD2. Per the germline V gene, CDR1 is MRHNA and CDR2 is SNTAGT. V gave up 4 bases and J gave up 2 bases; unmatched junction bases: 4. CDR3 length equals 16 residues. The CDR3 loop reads CASSVLAGVTYNEQFF. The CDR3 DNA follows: TGTGCCAGCAGTGTACTAGCGGGAGTAACCTACAATGAGCAGTTCTTC.

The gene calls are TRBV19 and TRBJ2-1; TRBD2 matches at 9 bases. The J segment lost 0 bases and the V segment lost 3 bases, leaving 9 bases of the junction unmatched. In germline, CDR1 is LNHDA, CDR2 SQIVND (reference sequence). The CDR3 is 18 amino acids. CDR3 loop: CASSIRLADGSSYNEQFF. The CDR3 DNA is TGTGCCAGTAGTATTCGACTAGCGGATGGGAGCTCCTACAATGAGCAGTTCTTC.

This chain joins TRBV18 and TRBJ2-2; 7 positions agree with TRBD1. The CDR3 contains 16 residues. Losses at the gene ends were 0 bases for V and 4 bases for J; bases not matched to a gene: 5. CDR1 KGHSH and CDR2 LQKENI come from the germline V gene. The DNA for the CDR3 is TGTGCCAGCTCACCACCATGGACAGGAACCACCGGGGAGCTGTTTTTT. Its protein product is CASSPPWTGTTGELFF.

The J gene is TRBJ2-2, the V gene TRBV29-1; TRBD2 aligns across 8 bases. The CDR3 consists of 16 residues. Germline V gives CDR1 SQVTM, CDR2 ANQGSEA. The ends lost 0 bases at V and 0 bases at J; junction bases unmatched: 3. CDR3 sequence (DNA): TGCAGCGTTGAAGAGGTAGCGGGACCGAACACCGGGGAGCTGTTTTTT. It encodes CSVEEVAGPNTGELFF.

CDR3 coding DNA: TGTGCCAGCAGCCGGCGGCCGAACACTGAAGCTTTCTTT. It is translated as CASSRRPNTEAFF. The V and J genes are TRBV5-6 and TRBJ1-1, with D uncertain. Germline V lookup: CDR1 SGHDT, CDR2 YYEEEE. V shed 4 bases and J shed 1 base, with 8 bases lying between them. This CDR3 is 13 amino acids long.

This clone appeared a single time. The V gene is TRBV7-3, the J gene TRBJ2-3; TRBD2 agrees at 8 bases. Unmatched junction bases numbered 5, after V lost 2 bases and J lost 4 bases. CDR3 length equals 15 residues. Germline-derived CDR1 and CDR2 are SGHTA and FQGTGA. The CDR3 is CASSLSGRVSDTQYF. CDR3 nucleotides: TGTGCCAGCAGCTTATCCGGGAGGGTCTCAGATACGCAGTATTTT.

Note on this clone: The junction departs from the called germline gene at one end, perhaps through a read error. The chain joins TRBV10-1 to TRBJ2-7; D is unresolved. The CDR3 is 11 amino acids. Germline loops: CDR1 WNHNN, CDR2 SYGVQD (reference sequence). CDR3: CASSEKRPFHF. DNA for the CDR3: TGCGCCAGCAGTGAGAAGCGCCCGTTTCACTTC.